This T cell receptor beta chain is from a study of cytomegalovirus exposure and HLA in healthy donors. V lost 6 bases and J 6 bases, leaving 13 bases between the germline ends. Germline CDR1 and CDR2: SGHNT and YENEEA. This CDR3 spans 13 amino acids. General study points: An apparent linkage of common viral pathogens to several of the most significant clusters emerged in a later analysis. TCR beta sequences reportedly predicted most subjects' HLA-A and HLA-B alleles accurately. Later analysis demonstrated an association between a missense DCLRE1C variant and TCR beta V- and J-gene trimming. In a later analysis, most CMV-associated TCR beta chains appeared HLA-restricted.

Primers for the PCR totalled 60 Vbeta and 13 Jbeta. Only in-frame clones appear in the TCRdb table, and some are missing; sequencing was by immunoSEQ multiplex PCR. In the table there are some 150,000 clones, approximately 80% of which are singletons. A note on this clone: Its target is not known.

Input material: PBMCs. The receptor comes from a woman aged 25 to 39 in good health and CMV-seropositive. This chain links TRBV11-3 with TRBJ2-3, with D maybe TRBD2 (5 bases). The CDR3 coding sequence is TGTGCCAGCAGTCCCCGGAGGCATGATACGCAGTATTTT. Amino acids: CASSPRRHDTQYF.